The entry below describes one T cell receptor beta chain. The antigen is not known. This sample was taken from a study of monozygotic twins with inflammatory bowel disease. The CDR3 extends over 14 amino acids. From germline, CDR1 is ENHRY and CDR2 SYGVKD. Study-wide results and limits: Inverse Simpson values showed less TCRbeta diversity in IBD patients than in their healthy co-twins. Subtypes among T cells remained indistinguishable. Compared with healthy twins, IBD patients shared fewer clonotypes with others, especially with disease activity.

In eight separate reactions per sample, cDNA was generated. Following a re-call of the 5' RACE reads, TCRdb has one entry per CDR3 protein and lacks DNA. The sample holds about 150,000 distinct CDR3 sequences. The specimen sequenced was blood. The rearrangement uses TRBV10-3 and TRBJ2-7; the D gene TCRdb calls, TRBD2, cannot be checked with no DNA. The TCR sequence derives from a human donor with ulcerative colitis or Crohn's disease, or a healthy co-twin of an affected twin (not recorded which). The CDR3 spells CAIMVAGLTYEQYF.